Sequencing of this T cell receptor beta chain was carried out in a study of CD8 T cells in ankylosing spondylitis. Via MiXCR, TCRdb re-called the 5' RACE reads, giving one row per CDR3 protein. The repertoire holds approximately 180,000 distinct CDR3 sequences, with approximately 18% as singletons. The sequence was obtained from a male donor between 5 and 29 years old with ankylosing spondylitis or in good health (not recorded which). Sample: blood, either unsorted or a sorted T cell fraction (not recorded which).

CDR3 protein: CSARDGDYEQYF. CDR3 nucleotide sequence: TGCAGTGCTAGGGACGGGGACTACGAGCAGTACTTC. The gene calls are TRBV20-1 and TRBJ2-7, with D maybe TRBD2 (5 bases). The CDR3 is 12 amino acids. The V end was cut by 3 bases, the J end by 3 bases, with 9 bases between. Per the germline V gene, CDR1 is DFQATT and CDR2 is SNEGSKA (reference sequence).